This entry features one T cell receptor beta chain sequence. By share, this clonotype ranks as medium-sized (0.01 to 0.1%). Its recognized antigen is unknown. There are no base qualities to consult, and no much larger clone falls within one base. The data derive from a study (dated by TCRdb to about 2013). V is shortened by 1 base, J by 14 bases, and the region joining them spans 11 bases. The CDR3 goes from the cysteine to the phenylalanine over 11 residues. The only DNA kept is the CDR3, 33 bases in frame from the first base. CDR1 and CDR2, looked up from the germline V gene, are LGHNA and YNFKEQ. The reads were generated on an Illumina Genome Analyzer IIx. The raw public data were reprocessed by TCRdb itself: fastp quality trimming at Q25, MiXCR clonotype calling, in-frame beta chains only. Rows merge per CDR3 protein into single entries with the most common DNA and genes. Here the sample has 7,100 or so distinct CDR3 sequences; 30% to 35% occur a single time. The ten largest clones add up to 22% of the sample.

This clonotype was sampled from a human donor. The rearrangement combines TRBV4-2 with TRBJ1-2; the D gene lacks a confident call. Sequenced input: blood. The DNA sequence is TGTGCCAGCAGCCAAGCGAAAATCTGGACCTTC. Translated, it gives CASSQAKIWTF.